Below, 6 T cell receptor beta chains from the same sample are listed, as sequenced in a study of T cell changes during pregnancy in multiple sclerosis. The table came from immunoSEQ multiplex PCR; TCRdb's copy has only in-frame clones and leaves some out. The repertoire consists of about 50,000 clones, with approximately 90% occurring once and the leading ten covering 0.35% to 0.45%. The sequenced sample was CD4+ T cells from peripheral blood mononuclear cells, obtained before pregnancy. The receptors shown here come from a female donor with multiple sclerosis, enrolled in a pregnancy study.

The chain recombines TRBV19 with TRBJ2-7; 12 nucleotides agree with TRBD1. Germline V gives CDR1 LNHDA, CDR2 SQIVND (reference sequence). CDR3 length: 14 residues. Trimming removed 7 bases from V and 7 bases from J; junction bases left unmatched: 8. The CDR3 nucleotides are TGTGCCAGTAAACCGGGACAGGGGGCGATTGAGCAGTACTTC. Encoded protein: CASKPGQGAIEQYF.

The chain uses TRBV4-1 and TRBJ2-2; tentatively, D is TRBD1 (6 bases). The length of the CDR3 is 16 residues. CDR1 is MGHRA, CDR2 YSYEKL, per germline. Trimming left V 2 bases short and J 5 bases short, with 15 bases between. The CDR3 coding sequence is TGCGCCAGCAGCCAAATCCCAGGGGTGGGAACCGGGGAGCTGTTTTTT. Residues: CASSQIPGVGTGELFF.

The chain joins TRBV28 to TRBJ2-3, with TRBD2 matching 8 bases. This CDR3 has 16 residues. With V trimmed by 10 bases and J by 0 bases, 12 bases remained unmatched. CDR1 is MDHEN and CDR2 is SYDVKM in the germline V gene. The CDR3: CATKERIAGSTDTQYF. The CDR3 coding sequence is TGTGCCACAAAGGAAAGGATAGCGGGAAGCACAGATACGCAGTATTTT.

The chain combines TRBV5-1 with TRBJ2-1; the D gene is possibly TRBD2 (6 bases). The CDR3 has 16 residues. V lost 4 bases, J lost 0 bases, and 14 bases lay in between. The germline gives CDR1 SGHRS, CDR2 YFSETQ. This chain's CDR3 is CASSRISGTSYNEQFF. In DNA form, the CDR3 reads TGCGCCAGCAGCCGGATTAGCGGAACCTCCTACAATGAGCAGTTCTTC.

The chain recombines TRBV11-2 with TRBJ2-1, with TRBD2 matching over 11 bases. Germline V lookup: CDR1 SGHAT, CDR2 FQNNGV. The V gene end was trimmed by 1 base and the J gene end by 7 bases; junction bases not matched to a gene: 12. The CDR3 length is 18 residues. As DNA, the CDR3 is TGTGCCAGCAGCTTAGGGGGGTTAGCGGGAGGGCCAAAAAATGAGCAGTTCTTC. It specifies CASSLGGLAGGPKNEQFF.

The CDR3 protein is CASSRYRGMSRDTQYF. In nucleotides, the CDR3 is TGTGCCAGCAGCAGGTACAGGGGGATGTCAAGAGATACGCAGTATTTT. This chain joins TRBV5-8 and TRBJ2-3; 8 nucleotides line up with TRBD1. The trim removed 4 bases at V and 5 bases at J, leaving 12 bases unmatched. Germline values: CDR1 SGHTS, CDR2 YDEGEE. The CDR3 extends over 16 amino acids.